Below are 26 T cell receptor beta chains sequenced from a single sample in a study of blood T cell repertoires in COVID-19. Generated by immunoSEQ multiplex PCR, the TCRdb table keeps only in-frame clones and is missing some. The data contain about 39,000 clones, 79% of them singletons. Sequenced material: peripheral blood. These receptors were collected from a man aged 65 to 85 with acute or convalescent COVID-19.

This clone was seen a few times. The J gene is TRBJ2-2, the V gene TRBV24-1; the match to TRBD2 covers 7 bases. V dropped 1 base and J dropped 1; count of bases not matched to a gene: 2. CDR3 size: 16 residues. From germline, CDR1 is KGHDR and CDR2 SFDVKD. CDR3 sequence reads: CATSDFSGRNTGELFF. CDR3 DNA sequence: TGTGCCACCAGTGATTTTAGCGGGCGGAACACCGGGGAGCTGTTTTTT.

The chain links TRBV6-2 or TRBV6-3 to TRBJ2-3, with unresolved D. This CDR3 region has 15 residues. From germline, CDR1 is MNHEY and CDR2 SVGEGT. V shed 2 bases and J shed 0 bases, with 9 bases lying between them. CDR3 protein: CASSYPRPSTDTQYF. The CDR3 nucleotides are TGTGCCAGCAGTTACCCGCGGCCGAGCACAGATACGCAGTATTTT.

This rearrangement joins TRBV7-9 to TRBJ2-1, with 7 bases identical to TRBD2. Unmatched junction bases numbered 14, after V lost 4 bases and J lost 8 bases. The CDR3 sequence is 16 residues long. Germline V lookup: CDR1 SEHNR, CDR2 FQNEAQ (reference sequence). The CDR3 is CASSSEIISGQDEQFF. In DNA, the CDR3 is TGTGCCAGCAGCTCCGAAATAATTAGCGGGCAGGATGAGCAGTTCTTC.

The chain joins TRBV7-3 to TRBJ1-2; TRBD1 is a possible D gene (5 bases). The V and J ends lost 5 bases and 7 bases respectively, with 14 bases between them. Germline V gives CDR1 SGHTA, CDR2 FQGTGA. This CDR3 contains 13 residues. The CDR3 spells CASSIDSLSGYTF. The CDR3 DNA reads TGTGCCAGCAGCATCGACAGTCTTAGTGGCTACACCTTC.

The chain has TRBV28 and TRBJ2-1; 9 positions agree with TRBD1. In germline, CDR1 is MDHEN, CDR2 SYDVKM. With V trimmed by 4 bases and J by 6 bases, 7 bases remained unmatched. CDR3 length: 15 residues. CDR3 sequence (DNA): TGTGCCAGCAGTTCCCCGACAGGGGGATCCAATGAGCAGTTCTTC. Its protein product is CASSSPTGGSNEQFF.

This sequence joins TRBV4-1 and TRBJ1-2; D gene uncertain. The CDR3 length is 13 residues. In germline, CDR1 is MGHRA, CDR2 YSYEKL. V lost 3 bases and J 3 bases, leaving 8 bases between the germline ends. The CDR3 nucleotides are TGCGCCAGCAGCCAGTCCCGGGACTATGGCTACACCTTC. Residues: CASSQSRDYGYTF.

This clone has only a few counts. The identical CDR3 is also encoded by other nucleotide sequences in the sample. This rearrangement joins TRBV18 to TRBJ1-1; D ambiguous. V was trimmed by 0 bases and J by 3 bases, leaving 8 bases between them. CDR3 length: 14 amino acids. CDR1 and CDR2 from the germline V gene are KGHSH and LQKENI. The chain's CDR3 is CASSPPWRDTEAFF. The CDR3 DNA is TGTGCCAGCTCACCACCTTGGCGGGACACTGAAGCTTTCTTT.

In nucleotides, the CDR3 is TGTGCCAGCAGTTTAGCGGCTAGCGGAAACACAGATACGCAGTATTTT. It encodes CASSLAASGNTDTQYF. The chain links TRBV28 to TRBJ2-3; 7 bases fit TRBD2. CDR1 is MDHEN and CDR2 is SYDVKM in the germline V gene. V dropped 2 bases and J dropped 2; count of bases not matched to a gene: 7. The CDR3 loop spans 16 amino acids.

The rearrangement links TRBV18 to TRBJ2-1; 9 nucleotides align to TRBD2. The CDR3 is 17 amino acids. The V gene end was trimmed by 3 bases and the J gene end by 0 bases; junction bases not matched to a gene: 6. In germline, CDR1 is KGHSH, CDR2 LQKENI. The CDR3: CASSPRLAEPSYNEQFF. CDR3 nucleotides: TGTGCCAGCTCACCTAGACTAGCGGAGCCCTCCTACAATGAGCAGTTCTTC.

The V gene is TRBV7-9, the J gene TRBJ1-3; tentatively, D is TRBD1 (6 bases). Germline V CDR1 and CDR2: SEHNR, FQNEAQ (reference sequence). CDR3 length equals 15 residues. The germline V and J ends were trimmed by 3 bases and 5 bases, with 14 bases remaining between them. The CDR3 nucleotides are TGTGCCAGCAGCTTGATAGGGGGTATACGAAACACCATATATTTT. Translating it yields CASSLIGGIRNTIYF.

The gene calls are TRBV5-1 and TRBJ1-2, with D maybe TRBD1 (6 bases). V lost 4 bases and J lost 5, with 12 bases in between. This CDR3 is built from 13 residues. Germline-derived CDR1 and CDR2 are SGHRS and YFSETQ. CDR3 nucleotide sequence: TGCGCCAGCAGCACCCAGGGGTCGTATGGCTACACCTTC. Translating gives CASSTQGSYGYTF.

The chain employs TRBV24-1 and TRBJ2-1; TRBD2 agrees at 12 bases. Trimming cost V 3 bases and J 7 bases; bases outside gene matches: 6. This CDR3 has 16 amino acids. CDR1 and CDR2 from the germline V gene are KGHDR and SFDVKD. CDR3 in DNA: TGTGCCACCAGTGATCCTCGGACTAGCGGGGAAAATGAGCAGTTCTTC. Encoded protein: CATSDPRTSGENEQFF.

The rearrangement uses TRBV15 and TRBJ1-5; TRBD1 is a possible D gene (6 bases). The germline V gene encodes CDR1 LNHNV and CDR2 YYDKDF (reference sequence). The CDR3 sequence is 14 residues long. The V gene lost 3 bases and the J gene lost 0 bases, with 6 bases spanning the gap. CDR3 sequence (DNA): TGTGCCACCAGCAGGGACAGTAGCAATCAGCCCCAGCATTTT. Translated, it gives CATSRDSSNQPQHF.

V gene TRBV19 combines with J gene TRBJ1-4; 9 nucleotides agree with TRBD1. The junction had 14 bases not matched to a gene; V was cut back by 9 bases and J by 0 bases. The germline V gene encodes CDR1 LNHDA and CDR2 SQIVND (reference sequence). This CDR3 contains 18 residues. Here the CDR3 DNA reads TGTGCCAGCACCGGGACAGGGTTCGCTTGGGCAACTAATGAAAAACTGTTTTTT. This gives the protein CASTGTGFAWATNEKLFF.

This clone was detected only once. V and J are TRBV11-2 and TRBJ1-1; D gene uncertain. Trimming stripped 3 bases from V and 11 bases from J, with 13 bases between. Germline V lookup: CDR1 SGHAT, CDR2 FQNNGV. This CDR3 is built from 12 residues. CDR3 sequence reads: CASSFLRRGAFF. CDR3 DNA: TGTGCCAGCAGCTTTCTTCGTCGCGGGGCTTTCTTT.

J is TRBJ1-5 and V is TRBV6-5; no reliable D call. Germline values: CDR1 MNHEY, CDR2 SVGAGI. V was cut by 0 bases and J by 3 bases, with 9 bases left in between. The CDR3 sequence is 15 residues long. CDR3 in amino acids: CASSYSREVNQPQHF. The CDR3 nucleotides read TGTGCCAGCAGTTACTCGAGAGAGGTCAATCAGCCCCAGCATTTT.

The V call is TRBV4-3, the J call TRBJ2-3; no reliable D call. In germline, CDR1 is LGHNA, CDR2 YSLEER. This CDR3 has 13 residues. V dropped 0 bases and J dropped 3 bases, with 4 bases sitting between them. For the CDR3, the DNA is TGCGCCAGCAGCCAAGAGCAGACAGATACGCAGTATTTT. Residues: CASSQEQTDTQYF.

The rearrangement links TRBV27 to TRBJ2-1, with D maybe TRBD2 (6 bases). The CDR3 loop spans 14 amino acids. Between the trimmed V and J ends, which lost 1 base and 6 bases, there was a span of 10 bases. Germline V lookup: CDR1 MNHEY, CDR2 SMNVEV (reference sequence). The CDR3 region has the DNA TGTGCCAGCAGTTTATGGTTGGGGGGCAATGAGCAGTTCTTC. This encodes CASSLWLGGNEQFF.

This rearrangement joins TRBV12-3 or TRBV12-4 to TRBJ1-5; 7 bases line up with TRBD1. The trim removed 6 bases at V and 7 bases at J, leaving 3 bases unmatched. This CDR3 has 12 residues. The CDR3 protein is CASSTGVQPQHF. In DNA, the CDR3 is TGTGCCAGCAGCACAGGGGTCCAGCCCCAGCATTTT.

The CDR3 loop reads CASSSLQRRESYNEQFF. The CDR3 DNA follows: TGTGCCAGCAGCTCCTTACAACGGAGGGAATCCTACAATGAGCAGTTCTTC. V gene TRBV5-6 combines with J gene TRBJ2-1; a weak D match, TRBD2 (6 bases). V lost 3 bases to trimming and J lost 1 base, with 17 bases between them. Germline V gene data show CDR1 as SGHDT and CDR2 as YYEEEE. This CDR3 comprises 17 residues.

The chain joins TRBV9 to TRBJ2-4; 7 bases map to TRBD2. The germline gives CDR1 SGDLS, CDR2 YYNGEE. This CDR3 comprises 17 residues. The V gene end was trimmed by 0 bases and the J gene end by 8 bases; junction bases not matched to a gene: 14. The CDR3 loop reads CASSVGVSTRGGDIQYF. In nucleotides, the CDR3 is TGTGCCAGCAGCGTAGGAGTCAGTACGCGGGGAGGGGACATTCAGTACTTC.

V is TRBV28 and J is TRBJ2-7; 7 bases fit TRBD2. The germline gives CDR1 MDHEN, CDR2 SYDVKM. Trimming cost V 2 bases and J 3 bases; bases outside gene matches: 7. This CDR3 spans 15 amino acids. As DNA, the CDR3 is TGTGCCAGCAGTTTACGGCGGGAGTTAGTCTACGAGCAGTACTTC. Translated: CASSLRRELVYEQYF.

The V gene is TRBV18, the J gene TRBJ2-7; TRBD1 matches at 10 bases. J gave up 5 bases and V 6 bases, and 7 bases lay outside the gene matches. The CDR3 sequence is 14 residues long. The V gene's germline CDR1 is KGHSH and CDR2 LQKENI. The DNA for the CDR3 is TGTGCCAGCTCCCCGGGACAGGGGACCCACGAGCAGTACTTC. The encoded protein is CASSPGQGTHEQYF.

The chain couples TRBV3-1 (or the pseudogene TRBV3-2) to TRBJ2-7; D is ambiguous. Trimming removed 3 bases at V and 6 bases at J, with 12 bases between. In germline, CDR1 is LGHDT, CDR2 YNNKEL (reference sequence). This CDR3 spans 13 amino acids. The CDR3, as DNA: TGTGCCAGCAGCCAGATTGAGAGTACCGAGCAGTACTTC. It is translated as CASSQIESTEQYF.

The chain links TRBV7-8 to TRBJ2-1; 9 nucleotides agree with TRBD1. The CDR3 spans 15 residues. Germline V gene lookup returns CDR1 SGHVS and CDR2 FQNEAQ. V was clipped by 5 bases and J by 2 bases; unmatched bases: 4. This chain's CDR3 is CASSPRQGAYNEQFF. As DNA, the CDR3 is TGTGCCAGCAGCCCGCGACAGGGGGCCTACAATGAGCAGTTCTTC.

This sequence joins TRBV28 and TRBJ1-2, with 8 positions matching TRBD1. This CDR3 is built from 13 residues. Germline V gene sequence: CDR1 MDHEN, CDR2 SYDVKM. V dropped 2 bases and J dropped 7; count of bases not matched to a gene: 3. The CDR3 DNA is TGTGCCAGCAGTTTAGGACAGGGCGCTGGCTACACCTTC. The encoded protein is CASSLGQGAGYTF.